Listed here are 32 T cell receptor beta chains from one sample, sequenced in a study of technical replicates of blood from a few donors. TCRdb's copy holds only in-frame clones and misses some; the assay was immunoSEQ multiplex PCR. The data hold 74,000 or so clones, with just over 90% observed a single time. Sequenced: T cells isolated from PBMCs. These receptors were collected from a human donor in good health.

This chain uses TRBV15 with TRBJ1-2; no definite D call. V was shortened by 1 base and J by 4 bases, with 10 bases between the two germline ends. The length of the CDR3 is 14 residues. Germline values: CDR1 LNHNV, CDR2 YYDKDF (reference sequence). CDR3 sequence (DNA): TGTGCCACCAGCAGAGCCGCGAACGTCTATGGCTACACCTTC. It is translated as CATSRAANVYGYTF.

J is TRBJ1-1 and V is TRBV19, with D perhaps matching TRBD1 (5 bases). This CDR3 is 13 amino acids long. V was shortened by 7 bases and J by 10 bases, with 19 bases between the two germline ends. Germline CDR1 and CDR2: LNHDA and SQIVND (reference sequence). The CDR3 sequence is CASTTGTGGIAFF. CDR3 nucleotide sequence: TGTGCCAGTACTACCGGGACGGGAGGTATAGCTTTCTTT.

The count of this clone is one. Without the conserved terminal phenylalanine or tryptophan, this CDR3 likely stems from a read error. The genes are TRBV6-1 and TRBJ1-1; a weak D match, TRBD1 (5 bases). The tail of the sequence fits TRBJ1-5 better, so the J call may be wrong. The CDR3 sequence is 12 residues long. Germline V lookup: CDR1 MNHNS, CDR2 SASEGT. Written as DNA, the CDR3 is TGTGCCAGCAGTGAAGCGCTTAGGGGACAGCATTAT. This translates into CASSEALRGQHY.

The chain couples TRBV9 to TRBJ2-2; TRBD2 agrees at 7 bases. The germline V gene encodes CDR1 SGDLS and CDR2 YYNGEE. The CDR3 spans 16 residues. V gave up 2 bases and J gave up 0 bases; unmatched junction bases: 4. The CDR3 nucleotides are TGTGCCAGCAGCGTGGGGGGGATCGCGAACACCGGGGAGCTGTTTTTT. This sequence encodes CASSVGGIANTGELFF.

The J gene is TRBJ1-6, the V gene TRBV6-1; 8 bases are a match to TRBD1. Germline V gene sequence: CDR1 MNHNS, CDR2 SASEGT. J gave up 8 bases and V 3 bases, and 15 bases lay outside the gene matches. This CDR3 has 18 amino acids. CDR3 nucleotide sequence: TGTGCCAGCAGTGATAAGGACAGGGTAGCTCCCTGGGATTCACCCCTCCACTTT. Protein sequence: CASSDKDRVAPWDSPLHF.

Of note for this clone: The sample holds other DNA sequences that translate to the same CDR3. The chain recombines TRBV6-5 with TRBJ2-7; D is ambiguous. The CDR3 is made up of 11 amino acids. V lost 2 bases and J lost 3, with 2 bases in between. Germline V gene data show CDR1 as MNHEY and CDR2 as SVGAGI. CDR3 in amino acids: CASSYLYEQYF. CDR3 sequence (DNA): TGTGCCAGCAGTTACCTCTACGAGCAGTACTTC.

This clone was seen only once. The gene calls are TRBV7-3 and TRBJ2-1, with 7 nucleotides matching TRBD2. Per germline, CDR1 SGHTA and CDR2 FQGTGA. Unmatched junction bases numbered 2, after V lost 0 bases and J lost 0 bases. The CDR3 consists of 16 residues. CDR3 region: CASSLTRGSSYNEQFF. The CDR3 region has the DNA TGTGCCAGCAGCTTAACGCGGGGGAGCTCCTACAATGAGCAGTTCTTC.

V and J are TRBV10-2 and TRBJ2-7; 8 bases fit TRBD2. Trimming at V came to 5 bases and at J to 0 bases, leaving 3 bases not matched to a gene. This CDR3 is built from 14 residues. The germline gives CDR1 WSHSY, CDR2 SAAADI. DNA for the CDR3: TGCGCCAGCAGTCTTAGCGGGAACTCCTACGAGCAGTACTTC. Amino acid sequence: CASSLSGNSYEQYF.

This rearrangement joins TRBV2 to TRBJ1-3; 10 nucleotides agree with TRBD1. Per germline, CDR1 SNHLY and CDR2 FYNNEI. The CDR3 runs 15 residues. V gave up 8 bases and J gave up 0 bases; unmatched junction bases: 4. The CDR3 spells CASGGDRGSGNTIYF. The CDR3 DNA is TGTGCCAGCGGGGGGGACAGGGGCTCTGGAAACACCATATATTTT.

V is TRBV7-3 and J is TRBJ1-2, with D possibly matching TRBD1 (5 bases). CDR1 is SGHTA, CDR2 FQGTGA, per germline. This CDR3 comprises 13 residues. Trimming left V 7 bases short and J 4 bases short, with 13 bases between. Here the CDR3 reads CASTPGGAYGYTF. The CDR3 DNA reads TGTGCCAGCACCCCCGGAGGGGCCTATGGCTACACCTTC.

As DNA, the CDR3 is TGTGCCAGCAGCGGGACAGGGGGCAATGAGCAGTTCTTC. It yields the protein CASSGTGGNEQFF. V is TRBV9 and J is TRBJ2-1; 10 bases are a match to TRBD1. V lost 3 bases and J lost 6; bases outside the gene matches: 0. CDR1 and CDR2 from the germline V gene are SGDLS and YYNGEE. CDR3 length equals 13 residues.

This clone was recorded once. The J gene is TRBJ2-1, the V gene TRBV6-5; TRBD1 agrees at 7 bases. Looked up from germline, CDR1 is MNHEY and CDR2 is SVGAGI. CDR3 length: 14 residues. J gave up 8 bases and V 4 bases, and 8 bases lay outside the gene matches. The chain's CDR3 is CASSSFRQGDEQFF. For the CDR3, the DNA is TGTGCCAGCAGTTCATTTCGACAGGGCGATGAGCAGTTCTTC.

The chain couples TRBV7-6 to TRBJ1-1, with TRBD1 as a possible D gene (6 bases). Trimming took 4 bases from V and 8 from J, leaving 23 bases between them. Germline V lookup: CDR1 SGHVS, CDR2 FNYEAQ. CDR3 length: 16 amino acids. In DNA, the CDR3 is TGTGCCAGCAGCTCGAGGGCGGGGGCTTTCGGCGGGGAAGCTTTCTTT. Translating gives CASSSRAGAFGGEAFF.

This chain links TRBV30 with TRBJ2-5, with D maybe TRBD2 (5 bases). The V gene lost 3 bases and the J gene lost 4 bases, with 18 bases spanning the gap. CDR1 is GTSNPN and CDR2 is SVGIG in the germline V gene (reference sequence). This CDR3 has 15 residues. The CDR3 here is CAWREDPMAGETQYF. In DNA form, the CDR3 reads TGTGCCTGGAGAGAGGACCCCATGGCGGGAGAGACCCAGTACTTC.

J is TRBJ1-1 and V is TRBV19; possible D gene TRBD1, 6 bases. Germline V lookup: CDR1 LNHDA, CDR2 SQIVND (reference sequence). This CDR3 contains 15 residues. Trimming cost V 7 bases and J 0 bases, with 15 bases left between them. The CDR3 sequence: CASTLGHQLNTEAFF. The CDR3 DNA reads TGTGCCAGTACTCTGGGACACCAACTGAACACTGAAGCTTTCTTT.

The chain has TRBV7-2 and TRBJ2-1, with D possibly being TRBD1 (6 bases). Germline CDR1 is SGHTA and CDR2 is FQGNSA. V shed 4 bases and J shed 11 bases, with 18 bases lying between them. The CDR3 totals 14 residues. CDR3 DNA: TGTGCCAGCAGCTCCCCCGGACAGCTTAATAAGCAGTTCTTC. Protein sequence: CASSSPGQLNKQFF.

The chain recombines TRBV5-8 with TRBJ1-1; 9 bases map to TRBD1. Germline values: CDR1 SGHTS, CDR2 YDEGEE. This CDR3 is built from 14 residues. J lost 0 bases, V lost 9 bases, and 6 bases had no gene match. CDR3 sequence reads: CAMQTGGMNTEAFF. CDR3 DNA sequence: TGTGCCATGCAGACAGGGGGGATGAACACTGAAGCTTTCTTT.

V is TRBV27 and J is TRBJ1-5, with no clear D. Trimming pared 3 bases from V and 3 bases from J, leaving 3 bases between. There are 12 residues in the CDR3. CDR1 and CDR2 (germline): MNHEY, SMNVEV (reference sequence). The CDR3 region has the DNA TGTGCCAGCAGTTTCATCAATCAGCCCCAGCATTTT. Encoded protein: CASSFINQPQHF.

The chain uses TRBV6-1 and TRBJ1-5, with 8 bases that match TRBD1. Looked up from germline, CDR1 is MNHNS and CDR2 is SASEGT. Trimming cost V 4 bases and J 5 bases; bases outside gene matches: 10. This CDR3 is built from 16 residues. The CDR3 nucleotides are TGTGCCAGCAGTGGCAACTCAGGGGGCAATTATCAGCCCCAGCATTTT. This sequence encodes CASSGNSGGNYQPQHF.

V and J are TRBV7-9 and TRBJ2-1; 14 nucleotides agree with TRBD2. With 4 bases clipped from V and 7 bases from J, the junction kept 9 bases outside the gene matches. Germline V CDR1 and CDR2: SEHNR, FQNEAQ (reference sequence). The CDR3 runs to 17 residues. The CDR3 reads CASSSSPGLAGANEQFF. CDR3 nucleotide sequence: TGTGCCAGCAGCTCCAGCCCGGGACTAGCGGGAGCAAATGAGCAGTTCTTC.

The V and J genes are TRBV5-1 and TRBJ1-1, with D possibly matching TRBD1 (6 bases). CDR1 and CDR2 from the germline V gene are SGHRS and YFSETQ. CDR3 length: 16 residues. Between the trimmed V and J ends, which lost 2 bases and 2 bases, there was a span of 16 bases. CDR3 nucleotide sequence: TGCGCCAGCAGCTTTATACCGGGACACTTAAACACTGAAGCTTTCTTT. As protein: CASSFIPGHLNTEAFF.

This chain uses TRBV6-5 with TRBJ2-5; D not certain. The CDR3 is 12 residues long. The germline V gene has CDR1 MNHEY and CDR2 SVGAGI. The ends were cut back, 2 bases at V and 10 bases at J, with 11 bases in the middle. CDR3 sequence: CASSYMGQRQYF. The CDR3 DNA is TGTGCCAGCAGTTACATGGGCCAACGCCAGTACTTC.

The V and J genes are TRBV7-9 and TRBJ1-5; D is ambiguous. CDR1 and CDR2 from the germline V gene are SEHNR and FQNEAQ (reference sequence). The V gene lost 6 bases and the J gene lost 2 bases, with 11 bases spanning the gap. CDR3 length equals 14 residues. The CDR3 bases are TGTGCCAGCAGTCTCCCCGGAGGCAATCAGCCCCAGCATTTT. It is translated as CASSLPGGNQPQHF.

V usage is TRBV11-3 and J usage is TRBJ2-1; a weak D match, TRBD1 (6 bases). Germline CDR1 SGHNT, CDR2 YENEEA. V lost 1 base to trimming and J lost 9 bases, with 16 bases between them. There are 15 residues in the CDR3. This CDR3 is CASSLAGASFLEQFF. The CDR3 nucleotides are TGTGCCAGCAGCTTAGCAGGGGCTAGCTTTCTTGAGCAGTTCTTC.

This sequence joins TRBV4-1 and TRBJ2-1, with TRBD2 matching 10 bases. This CDR3 region has 17 residues. After removal of 4 bases from V and 4 bases from J, the junction contained 10 bases not matched to a gene. Germline V gives CDR1 MGHRA, CDR2 YSYEKL. The CDR3 protein is CASSLSGGASLYNEQFF. CDR3 DNA: TGCGCCAGCAGCCTGAGCGGGGGGGCGAGTTTATACAATGAGCAGTTCTTC.

The gene calls are TRBV7-9 and TRBJ2-3, with 7 bases identical to TRBD1. V lost 0 bases, J lost 11 bases, and 17 bases stayed unmatched. Per the germline V gene, CDR1 is SEHNR and CDR2 is FQNEAQ (reference sequence). The CDR3 loop spans 17 amino acids. The CDR3 coding sequence is TGTGCCAGCAGCTTAGCGGGGACAGAGACGATCAAACAAGGGCAGTATTTT. Its translation: CASSLAGTETIKQGQYF.

This clone has a single count. This chain links TRBV5-4 with TRBJ1-3, with 7 bases that match TRBD1. The V segment lost 4 bases and the J segment 9 bases; nucleotides outside the gene matches: 10. This CDR3 has 14 residues. CDR1 is SGHNT and CDR2 is YYREEE in the germline V gene (reference sequence). The CDR3 sequence is CASSAATGDGTIYF. The CDR3 DNA follows: TGTGCCAGCAGCGCCGCTACAGGGGACGGCACCATATATTTT.

The chain recombines TRBV6-5 with TRBJ2-7, with a weak D call TRBD2 (5 bases). CDR3 length: 14 amino acids. Looked up from germline, CDR1 is MNHEY and CDR2 is SVGAGI. Trimming removed 6 bases at V and 6 bases at J, with 18 bases between. This CDR3 reads CASSDLTPGSEQYF. The CDR3, as DNA: TGTGCCAGCAGCGACCTCACCCCGGGGAGCGAGCAGTACTTC.

The chain has TRBV12-2 and TRBJ1-4; the table assigns TRBD1, which was not confirmed against the DNA. TRBV12-2 represents a pseudogene. The CDR3 runs 14 residues. CDR3 coding DNA: TGTGCAAGTCGCAAGACAGTGACTAATGAAAAACTGTTTTTT. It specifies CASRKTVTNEKLFF.

The chain has TRBV18 and TRBJ2-5, with unresolved D. The germline V and J ends were trimmed by 3 bases and 2 bases, with 7 bases remaining between them. This CDR3 has 13 residues. Germline CDR1 reads KGHSH; CDR2 reads LQKENI. The CDR3 nucleotides read TGTGCCAGCTCACCGGGCGAACAAGAGACCCAGTACTTC. As protein: CASSPGEQETQYF.

This clone turned up a few times. V is TRBV2 and J is TRBJ1-3; no clear D. CDR3 length equals 16 residues. Between the trimmed V and J ends, which lost 9 bases and 2 bases, there was a span of 20 bases. Germline loops: CDR1 SNHLY, CDR2 FYNNEI. This CDR3 reads CASADFLKEPGNTIYF. The CDR3 nucleotides are TGTGCCAGTGCGGACTTCTTAAAGGAGCCTGGAAACACCATATATTTT.

J is TRBJ2-3 and V is TRBV6-5; D not certain. V was clipped by 0 bases and J by 1 base, with 5 bases between them. Germline V CDR1 and CDR2: MNHEY, SVGAGI. This CDR3 comprises 14 residues. CDR3 in amino acids: CASSYSPGTDTQYF. The CDR3 DNA is TGTGCCAGCAGTTACTCTCCAGGCACAGATACGCAGTATTTT.